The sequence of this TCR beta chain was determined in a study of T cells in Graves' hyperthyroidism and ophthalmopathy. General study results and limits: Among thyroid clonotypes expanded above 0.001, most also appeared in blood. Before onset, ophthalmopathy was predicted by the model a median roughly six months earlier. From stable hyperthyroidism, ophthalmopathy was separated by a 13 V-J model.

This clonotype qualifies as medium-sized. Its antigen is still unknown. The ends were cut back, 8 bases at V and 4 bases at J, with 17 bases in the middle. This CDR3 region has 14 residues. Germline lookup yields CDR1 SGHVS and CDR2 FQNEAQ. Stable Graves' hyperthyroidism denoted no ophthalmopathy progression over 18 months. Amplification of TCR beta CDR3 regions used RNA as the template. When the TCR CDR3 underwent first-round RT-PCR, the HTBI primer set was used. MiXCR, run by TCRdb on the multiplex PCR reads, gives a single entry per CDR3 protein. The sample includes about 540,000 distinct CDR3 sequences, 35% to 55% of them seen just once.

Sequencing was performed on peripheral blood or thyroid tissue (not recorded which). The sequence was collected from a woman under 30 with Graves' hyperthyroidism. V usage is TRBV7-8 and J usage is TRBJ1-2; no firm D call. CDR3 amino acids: CASALREGIYGYTF. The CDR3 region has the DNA TGTGCCAGCGCCCTGAGGGAGGGAATCTATGGCTACACCTTC.